This T cell receptor (beta chain) was obtained from a study of blood T cells in healthy people across ages. The authors ran a second PCR of roughly 6 to 12 cycles using a sample-barcoded 5' primer and a J-beta primer mix. TCRdb recomputed calls from the 5' RACE reads with MiXCR, one row per CDR3 protein. The sample includes about 620,000 distinct CDR3 sequences, 45% to 60% of them seen just once. Worth noting for this clonotype: The antigen is undetermined. This may be a read error, as it is one base from a much larger clone.

Unmatched junction bases numbered 9, after V lost 4 bases and J lost 5 bases. The CDR3 covers 16 residues. Germline assignment: CDR1 KGHSH and CDR2 LQKENI. Study-level results: Unsorted PBMCs blocked a conclusive comparison of naive and antigen-experienced cells. The long-lived group displayed more naive CD4+ cells, plus higher diversity, than the aged donors did.

Healthy individuals of Caucasian origin from Russia, aged roughly 6 to 90, served as donors. Drawing of peripheral blood yielded about 9.7 milliliters from each donor. The source is a woman older than 75 in good health. The sequenced material came from blood. The chain recombines TRBV18 with TRBJ2-1, with 9 bases that match TRBD1. The chain's CDR3 is CASSRYRDRANNEQFF. The DNA for the CDR3 is TGTGCCAGCTCACGATACCGGGACAGGGCGAACAATGAGCAGTTCTTC.